This passage covers 9 T cell receptor beta chains from one sample sequenced in a study of shared clonotypes between healthy human individuals. TCRdb's copy holds only in-frame clones and misses some; the assay was immunoSEQ multiplex PCR. The sample lists about 600,000 clones, almost 97% occurring once. Sequencing used naive CD4+ T cells sorted from blood. The subset: CD45RA+ positively selected. These receptors originate from a woman aged 30 to 39 in good health.

This chain uses TRBV19 with TRBJ2-7, with 13 bases identical to TRBD2. J gave up 3 bases and V 4 bases, and 3 bases lay outside the gene matches. Germline V lookup: CDR1 LNHDA, CDR2 SQIVND (reference sequence). This CDR3 contains 15 residues. The CDR3: CASSTWTSGSYEQYF. The CDR3 coding sequence is TGTGCCAGTAGTACATGGACTAGCGGGAGCTACGAGCAGTACTTC.

V usage is TRBV5-8 and J usage is TRBJ1-5; no clear D gene. The germline V gene encodes CDR1 SGHTS and CDR2 YDEGEE. The CDR3 is 15 amino acids. Trimming left V 6 bases short and J 0 bases short, with 13 bases between. The CDR3 protein is CASTLSSLSNQPQHF. The CDR3 nucleotides read TGTGCCAGCACTTTGAGCAGCCTTAGCAATCAGCCCCAGCATTTT.

The genes are TRBV11-2 and TRBJ2-7, with D possibly being TRBD2 (5 bases). Per germline, CDR1 SGHAT and CDR2 FQNNGV. The CDR3 contains 13 residues. The V end lost 4 bases, the J end lost 2 bases, and 9 bases lay between the germline ends. CDR3 sequence reads: CASSYGIPYEQYF. Here the CDR3 DNA reads TGTGCCAGCAGCTACGGGATCCCCTACGAGCAGTACTTC.

In its sample, this clone was seen a few times. V is TRBV27 and J is TRBJ2-7; TRBD1 might be the D (5 bases). This CDR3 comprises 15 residues. The germline gives CDR1 MNHEY, CDR2 SMNVEV (reference sequence). Trimming took 2 bases from V and 1 from J, leaving 12 bases between them. CDR3 sequence: CASSLVYRQSYEQYF. CDR3 DNA sequence: TGTGCCAGCAGTTTAGTATACAGGCAATCCTACGAGCAGTACTTC.

The chain employs TRBV10-1 and TRBJ2-1; 9 bases align to TRBD2. Germline V gene data show CDR1 as WNHNN and CDR2 as SYGVQD (reference sequence). This CDR3 region has 16 residues. V lost 2 bases, J lost 10 bases, and 12 bases stayed unmatched. In DNA form, the CDR3 reads TGCGCCAGCAGTGAGAGGGCGGGAGGGCCGCCGGGGGAGCAGTTCTTC. It is translated as CASSERAGGPPGEQFF.

The chain couples TRBV2 to TRBJ2-1; the D is unclear. V was pared by 4 bases and J by 6 bases, with 13 bases between. The CDR3 extends over 14 amino acids. Germline V gene data show CDR1 as SNHLY and CDR2 as FYNNEI. DNA for the CDR3: TGTGCCAGCAGTGTTATGAGGACGGGCAATGAGCAGTTCTTC. Translation gives CASSVMRTGNEQFF.

The CDR3 protein is CASSNEWGTQYF. In nucleotides, the CDR3 is TGTGCCAGCAGCAACGAGTGGGGGACCCAGTACTTC. The chain employs TRBV7-9 and TRBJ2-5; D is unclear. The CDR3 contains 12 residues. The germline CDR1 and CDR2 sequences are SEHNR and FQNEAQ (reference sequence). The V end was cut by 5 bases, the J end by 7 bases, with 11 bases between.

The chain joins TRBV9 to TRBJ2-7; possibly TRBD2 for D (5 bases). Germline values: CDR1 SGDLS, CDR2 YYNGEE. This CDR3 comprises 16 residues. Trimming removed 0 bases at V and 7 bases at J, with 20 bases between. CDR3: CASSVGPPLAPGEQYF. CDR3 nucleotide sequence: TGTGCCAGCAGCGTAGGTCCACCCCTGGCTCCGGGAGAGCAGTACTTC. The complete variable domain, with remaining parts taken from reference TRBV9 and TRBJ2-7, reads DSGVTQTPKHLITATGQRVTLRCSPRSGDLSVYWYQQSLDQGLQFLIQYYNGEERAKGNILERFSAQQFPDLHSELNLSSLELGDSALYFCASSVGPPLAPGEQYFGPGTRLTVT.

The gene calls are TRBV28 and TRBJ2-5, with 10 bases lining up with TRBD2. V shed 8 bases, J shed 5 bases, and the junction held 11 bases outside the gene matches. The CDR3 totals 15 residues. Germline V gene data show CDR1 as MDHEN and CDR2 as SYDVKM. CDR3 amino acids: CASRRTSGDFETQYF. The CDR3 nucleotides read TGTGCCAGCCGCCGGACTAGCGGTGATTTCGAGACCCAGTACTTC.